Detailed here is one TCR beta chain. Its antigen is not known. Other DNA sequences from this sample encode an identical CDR3 as well. Documented time point: week 3, after first cycle of checkpoint inhibitor. Apart from two fast progressors, RECIST 1.1 response was judged 12 weeks post-infusion. A fixed DNA input of about 0.35 ug was used per bulk PBMC sample. Sequenced by immunoSEQ multiplex PCR; TCRdb stores in-frame clones only, minus some. The table lists some 10,000 clones, about 90% of them singletons, with 6.5% to 7% in the top ten. Germline V gene data show CDR1 as MNHEY and CDR2 as SVGAGI. The CDR3 spans 15 residues. V lost 6 bases, J lost 2 bases, and 6 bases stayed unmatched. The sample belongs to a study of blood T cell dynamics during melanoma immunotherapy. Study-level background: Standard first-line treatment here was pembrolizumab or nivolumab plus ipilimumab in metastatic melanoma. Overall study results and limits: PBMC repertoires of eventual disease-control patients split at W3 into clonality or diversity gains.

The chain combines TRBV6-5 with TRBJ2-2, with 7 bases fitting TRBD1. The material sequenced was blood, taken from a patient treated with checkpoint blockade. The sequence was collected from a human donor with melanoma. The CDR3 reads CASRPGTDNTGELFF. In nucleotides, the CDR3 is TGTGCCAGCAGACCCGGGACAGATAACACCGGGGAGCTGTTTTTT.